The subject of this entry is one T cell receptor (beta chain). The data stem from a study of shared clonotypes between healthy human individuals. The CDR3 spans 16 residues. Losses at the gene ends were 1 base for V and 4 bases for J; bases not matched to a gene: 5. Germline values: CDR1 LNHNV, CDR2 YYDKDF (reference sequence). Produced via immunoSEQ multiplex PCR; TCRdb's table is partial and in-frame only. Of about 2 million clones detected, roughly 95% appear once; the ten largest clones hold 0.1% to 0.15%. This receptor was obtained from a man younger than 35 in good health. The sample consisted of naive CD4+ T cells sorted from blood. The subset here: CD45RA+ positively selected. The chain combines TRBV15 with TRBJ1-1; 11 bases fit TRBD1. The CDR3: CATSRADRGLGTEAFF. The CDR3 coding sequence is TGTGCCACCAGCAGAGCGGACAGGGGGCTGGGCACTGAAGCTTTCTTT.